This TCR beta chain was captured by sequencing in a study of blood T cell repertoires in COVID-19. Repertoires were generated with immunoSEQ multiplex PCR, while TCRdb's copy carries only in-frame clones and drops some. The sample has under 250,000 clones; 84% are singletons. The V gene's germline CDR1 is LNHDA and CDR2 SQIVND (reference sequence). The CDR3 contains 14 residues. Trimming pared 6 bases from V and 2 bases from J, leaving 12 bases between. Sequencing input: peripheral blood. This sequence joins TRBV19 and TRBJ2-3; TRBD1 might be the D (5 bases). The TCR comes from a woman aged 60-75 years who had recovered from COVID-19. This CDR3 reads CASRRQRNTDTQYF. CDR3 in DNA: TGTGCCAGTAGGAGACAGCGAAACACAGATACGCAGTATTTT.